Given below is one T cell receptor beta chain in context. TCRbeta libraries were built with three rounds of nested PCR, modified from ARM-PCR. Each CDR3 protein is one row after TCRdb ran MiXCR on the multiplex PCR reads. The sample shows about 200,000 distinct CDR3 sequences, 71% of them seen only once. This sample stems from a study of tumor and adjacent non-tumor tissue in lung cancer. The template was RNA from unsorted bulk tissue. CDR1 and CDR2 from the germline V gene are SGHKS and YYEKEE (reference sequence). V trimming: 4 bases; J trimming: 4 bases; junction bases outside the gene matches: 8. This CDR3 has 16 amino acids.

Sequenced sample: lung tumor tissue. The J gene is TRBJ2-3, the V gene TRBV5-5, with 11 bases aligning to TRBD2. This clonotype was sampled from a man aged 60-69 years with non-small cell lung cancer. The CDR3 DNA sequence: TGTGCCAGCAGCCGACCTTTAGCGGGAGGGCCAGATACGCAGTATTTT. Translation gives CASSRPLAGGPDTQYF.